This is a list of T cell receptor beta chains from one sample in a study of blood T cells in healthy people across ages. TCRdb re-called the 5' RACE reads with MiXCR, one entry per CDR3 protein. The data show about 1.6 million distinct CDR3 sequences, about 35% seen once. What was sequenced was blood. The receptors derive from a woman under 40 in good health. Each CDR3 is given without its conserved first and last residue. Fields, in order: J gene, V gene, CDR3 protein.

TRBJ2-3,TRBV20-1,SAREPVVAQDTQY
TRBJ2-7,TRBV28,ASSELREQY
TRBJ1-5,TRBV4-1,ASSRMGQSGQPQH
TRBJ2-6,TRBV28,ATQNRNVLT
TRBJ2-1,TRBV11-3,ASSPGTSRDYEQF
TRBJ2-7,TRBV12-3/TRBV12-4,ASSSGQIYEQY
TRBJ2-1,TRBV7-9,ASSLGMGRDYNEQF
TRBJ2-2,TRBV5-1,ASSLVRGVTNTGELF
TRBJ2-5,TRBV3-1,ASSELATSGGASQETQY
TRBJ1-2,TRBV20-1,SASGDRNYGYT
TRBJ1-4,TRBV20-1,SATLIRPGEKLF
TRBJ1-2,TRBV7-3,ASSSLLGQGVSNYGYT
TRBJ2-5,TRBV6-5,ASSPQTGNRETQY
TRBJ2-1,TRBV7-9,ASSLGTSGDAGLDEQF
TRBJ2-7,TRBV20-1,SANLRDRGSYGQY
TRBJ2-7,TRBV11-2,ASSSWDRYEQY
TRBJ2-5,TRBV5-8,ASSFIRQDQETQY
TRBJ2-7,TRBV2,ASWRVSYEQY
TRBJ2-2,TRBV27,ASSFGVNTGELF
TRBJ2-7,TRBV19,ASSIQGIGEQY
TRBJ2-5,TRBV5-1,ASSLANAGAQETQY
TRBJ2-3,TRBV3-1,ASSNNRNRDTQY
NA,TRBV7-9,ASSRVTGRGRRVEQY
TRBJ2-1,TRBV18,ASSRERTNYNEQF
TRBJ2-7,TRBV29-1,SAGDGPYEQY
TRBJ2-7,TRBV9,ASSVGARGTSYEQY
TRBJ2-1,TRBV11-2,ASSLALPGLRNEQF
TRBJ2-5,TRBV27,ASRTSGGAKETQY
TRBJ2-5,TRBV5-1,ASSLARRLAGEGYQETQY
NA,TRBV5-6,ASSLGLGGLNEQY
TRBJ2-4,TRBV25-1,ASSEGAKNIQY